One and the same sample provided the 30 T cell receptor beta chains below, sequenced in a study of T cells in Graves' hyperthyroidism and ophthalmopathy. TCR beta CDR3 regions were amplified from RNA transcripts. A set of HTBI primers served as the primers for a first-round RT-PCR of the TCR CDR3. Using its own MiXCR run on the multiplex PCR reads, TCRdb lists one record per CDR3 protein. The profile covers 500,000 to 600,000 distinct CDR3 sequences, with over 45% appearing a single time and about 45% taken by the ten largest. Sequenced input: peripheral blood or thyroid tissue (not recorded which). These receptors originate from an adult woman with Graves' disease, either hyperthyroidism or ophthalmopathy (not recorded which).

This chain uses TRBV2 with TRBJ1-4, with TRBD1 identical over 7 bases. CDR3 length: 14 residues. V gave up 4 bases and J gave up 3 bases; unmatched junction bases: 2. Germline CDR1 SNHLY, CDR2 FYNNEI. The CDR3 protein is CASSVDRANEKLFF. The CDR3 DNA sequence: TGTGCCAGCAGTGTTGACAGGGCTAATGAAAAACTGTTTTTT.

This clonotype was detected many times. The chain carries TRBV24-1 and TRBJ2-2; 7 nucleotides line up with TRBD1. Losses at the gene ends were 4 bases for V and 1 base for J; bases not matched to a gene: 8. CDR3 length equals 17 residues. From germline, CDR1 is KGHDR and CDR2 SFDVKD. The DNA of the CDR3 is TGTGCCACCAGTGACCAAGCTCGACAGGGGAACACCGGGGAGCTGTTTTTT. Translated, it gives CATSDQARQGNTGELFF.

This clonotype was recorded at least ten times. The chain recombines TRBV20-1 with TRBJ1-1; TRBD1 is a possible D gene (6 bases). V gave up 5 bases and J gave up 4 bases, with 20 bases separating them. The germline gives CDR1 DFQATT, CDR2 SNEGSKA (reference sequence). The CDR3 contains 15 residues. The CDR3 nucleotides are TGCAGTGCTCCCGGGGGGGGCGCGAGGAGCACTGAAGCTTTCTTT. As protein: CSAPGGGARSTEAFF.

The chain carries TRBV19 and TRBJ2-6; 9 bases line up with TRBD1. This CDR3 region has 15 residues. Germline CDR1 reads LNHDA; CDR2 reads SQIVND (reference sequence). V was clipped by 11 bases and J by 0 bases; unmatched bases: 5. The DNA of the CDR3 is TGTGCCGGGGGACAGGGAATCTCTGGGGCCAACGTCCTGACTTTC. Translating it yields CAGGQGISGANVLTF.

This clonotype has ten or more counts. The CDR3 loop reads CSVGSGERNQPQHF. For the CDR3, the DNA is TGCAGCGTTGGTTCGGGGGAGCGCAATCAGCCCCAGCATTTT. The chain carries TRBV29-1 and TRBJ1-5; tentatively, D is TRBD1 (5 bases). Looked up from germline, CDR1 is SQVTM and CDR2 is ANQGSEA. Trimming removed 4 bases at V and 2 bases at J, with 12 bases between. The CDR3 contains 14 residues. The full variable domain, completed using reference TRBV29-1 and TRBJ1-5, is SAVISQKPSRDICQRGTSLTIQCQVDSQVTMMFWYRQQPGQSLTLIATANQGSEATYESGFVIDKFPISRPNLTFSTLTVSNMSPEDSSIYLCSVGSGERNQPQHFGDGTRLSIL.

V and J are TRBV14 and TRBJ2-5; the match to TRBD1 covers 9 bases. Per germline, CDR1 SGHDN and CDR2 FVKESK. This CDR3 region has 16 residues. Trimming removed 3 bases from V and 4 bases from J; junction bases left unmatched: 9. As DNA, the CDR3 is TGTGCCAGCAGCCACCGGACAGGGGCCAGGGGAGAGACCCAGTACTTC. The encoded protein is CASSHRTGARGETQYF.

The chain couples TRBV19 to TRBJ2-6, with a weak D call TRBD2 (6 bases). The V and J ends lost 5 bases and 0 bases respectively, with 14 bases between them. CDR1 is LNHDA, CDR2 SQIVND, per germline (reference sequence). This CDR3 comprises 17 residues. CDR3 coding DNA: TGTGCCAGTAGTGGGAGGACATACAGCTCTGGGGCCAACGTCCTGACTTTC. It yields the protein CASSGRTYSSGANVLTF.

J is TRBJ1-6 and V is TRBV10-3; D is ambiguous. Trimming took 1 base from V and 6 from J, leaving 19 bases between them. Germline values: CDR1 ENHRY, CDR2 SYGVKD. This CDR3 contains 18 residues. CDR3 coding DNA: TGTGCCATCAGTGAGTTCCCCCTTGGGAGGCCTATTAATTCACCCCTCCACTTT. This gives the protein CAISEFPLGRPINSPLHF.

The CDR3 loop reads CASSVVTEGSPLHF. CDR3 coding DNA: TGTGCCAGCAGCGTAGTTACGGAGGGTTCACCCCTCCACTTT. The chain is built from TRBV9 and TRBJ1-6; no firm D call. Trimming removed 0 bases at V and 9 bases at J, with 10 bases between. Per germline, CDR1 SGDLS and CDR2 YYNGEE. The CDR3 length is 14 residues.

The chain uses TRBV7-9 and TRBJ2-6; 9 bases align to TRBD1. V dropped 1 base and J dropped 1; count of bases not matched to a gene: 8. This CDR3 is built from 19 residues. CDR1 SEHNR and CDR2 FQNEAQ come from the germline V gene (reference sequence). Here the CDR3 reads CASSLGSRDRVSGANVLTF. Here the CDR3 DNA reads TGTGCCAGCAGCTTAGGTTCCCGGGACAGGGTATCTGGGGCCAACGTCCTGACTTTC. The complete variable domain, with remaining parts taken from reference TRBV7-9 and TRBJ2-6, reads DTGVSQNPRHKITKRGQNVTFRCDPISEHNRLYWYRQTLGQGPEFLTYFQNEAQLEKSRLLSDRFSAERPKGSFSTLEIQRTEQGDSAMYLCASSLGSRDRVSGANVLTFGAGSRLTVL.

A word on this clonotype: An end of the junction does not agree with germline; a read error may underlie this. The chain joins TRBV6-5 to TRBJ2-2, with 7 bases fitting TRBD2. Per the germline V gene, CDR1 is MNHEY and CDR2 is SVGAGI. CDR3 length: 14 residues. The CDR3 is CAGSSGTTNGELFF. CDR3 DNA: TGTGCCGGCAGTTCCGGGACTACTAACGGGGAGCTGTTTTTT.

Ten or more counts support this clonotype. V is TRBV5-6 and J is TRBJ2-2, with D perhaps matching TRBD1 or TRBD2 (5 bases each). The CDR3 sequence is 14 residues long. Looked up from germline, CDR1 is SGHDT and CDR2 is YYEEEE. Trimming shortened V by 4 bases and J by 7 bases, and 14 bases separated the two germline ends. The CDR3 sequence is CASSPLRGVGELFF. Here the CDR3 DNA reads TGTGCCAGCAGCCCCTTGAGGGGCGTCGGGGAGCTGTTTTTT.

The chain employs TRBV4-3 and TRBJ1-5; D remains unclear. This CDR3 is built from 13 residues. The V end was cut by 2 bases, the J end by 5 bases, with 7 bases between. Per the germline V gene, CDR1 is LGHNA and CDR2 is YSLEER. CDR3 sequence: CASSQQQDQPQHF. In nucleotides, the CDR3 is TGCGCCAGCAGCCAACAGCAGGATCAGCCCCAGCATTTT.

Worth noting for this clonotype: This clone may be a read error of a much larger clone one base away. This chain joins TRBV5-1 and TRBJ1-1; TRBD1 matches 8 bases. The trim removed 7 bases at V and 2 bases at J, leaving 10 bases unmatched. This CDR3 has 15 amino acids. In germline, CDR1 is SGHRS, CDR2 YFSETQ. The CDR3 reads CASCGKQGVNTEAFF. The CDR3 DNA is TGCGCCAGCTGCGGTAAACAGGGGGTAAACACTGAAGCTTTCTTT.

The chain carries TRBV7-9 and TRBJ1-2; D is unclear. Germline-derived CDR1 and CDR2 are SEHNR and FQNEAQ (reference sequence). The CDR3 loop spans 12 amino acids. Trimming pared 3 bases from V and 6 bases from J, leaving 8 bases between. The CDR3 loop reads CASSFDGNGYTF. Written as DNA, the CDR3 is TGTGCCAGCAGCTTTGACGGTAATGGCTACACCTTC. Variable domain in full (rest from reference TRBV7-9 and TRBJ1-2): DTGVSQNPRHKITKRGQNVTFRCDPISEHNRLYWYRQTLGQGPEFLTYFQNEAQLEKSRLLSDRFSAERPKGSFSTLEIQRTEQGDSAMYLCASSFDGNGYTFGSGTRLTVV.

This clonotype has a count of ten or more. The chain has TRBV7-2 and TRBJ1-2; D not resolved. CDR3 length equals 13 residues. The V end was cut by 3 bases, the J end by 1 base, with 6 bases between. Germline V gene data show CDR1 as SGHTA and CDR2 as FQGNSA. CDR3 nucleotide sequence: TGTGCCAGCAGCTTGTCAATTAACTATGGCTACACCTTC. Translating it yields CASSLSINYGYTF.

Only a few counts were recorded for this clonotype. The chain carries TRBV20-1 and TRBJ2-7, with TRBD2 matching 12 bases. The germline V gene encodes CDR1 DFQATT and CDR2 SNEGSKA (reference sequence). There are 19 residues in the CDR3. V gave up 0 bases and J gave up 2 bases; unmatched junction bases: 14. The CDR3 DNA follows: TGCAGTGCTAGAGATCACGGGACACTGCGGACTAGCGGGACCTACGAGCAGTACTTC. Translation gives CSARDHGTLRTSGTYEQYF.

The table lists this clonotype with a few counts. J is TRBJ2-5 and V is TRBV20-1, with a weak D call TRBD1 (7 bases). V was shortened by 6 bases and J by 2 bases, with 16 bases between the two germline ends. CDR1 is DFQATT and CDR2 is SNEGSKA in the germline V gene (reference sequence). This CDR3 has 14 residues. For the CDR3, the DNA is TGCAGTGCCCAAGGGGGCGCGGGGCAAGAGACCCAGTACTTC. Translating gives CSAQGGAGQETQYF.

This chain links TRBV6-5 with TRBJ1-2; 8 nucleotides agree with TRBD1. CDR1 MNHEY and CDR2 SVGAGI come from the germline V gene. V lost 7 bases and J lost 6; bases outside the gene matches: 4. This CDR3 comprises 12 residues. The CDR3 DNA sequence: TGTGCCAGCAAAAAGACAGGGGATGGCTACACCTTC. Residues: CASKKTGDGYTF.

CDR3 sequence: CASGGGRQETQYF. CDR3 nucleotide sequence: TGTGCCAGCGGCGGAGGCAGACAAGAGACCCAGTACTTC. The chain combines TRBV2 with TRBJ2-5; D possibly corresponds to TRBD2 (5 bases). V gave up 8 bases and J gave up 2 bases, with 12 bases separating them. The CDR3 length is 13 residues. Per germline, CDR1 SNHLY and CDR2 FYNNEI.

This clonotype was counted many times. The chain uses TRBV20-1 and TRBJ1-2, with D possibly being TRBD1 (5 bases). V lost 5 bases, J lost 3 bases, and 19 bases lay in between. Germline lookup yields CDR1 DFQATT and CDR2 SNEGSKA (reference sequence). This CDR3 contains 15 residues. CDR3 nucleotide sequence: TGCAGTGCTGCCCCCGGGCCGAGGGGCGACTATGGCTACACCTTC. It yields the protein CSAAPGPRGDYGYTF.

This chain links TRBV29-1 with TRBJ2-7, with D tentatively TRBD2 (5 bases). Per the germline V gene, CDR1 is SQVTM and CDR2 is ANQGSEA. The CDR3 loop spans 12 amino acids. The V end was cut by 6 bases, the J end by 0 bases, with 9 bases between. CDR3 in DNA: TGCAGCGTGCGAGGGAACTCCTACGAGCAGTACTTC. This codes for CSVRGNSYEQYF.

V is TRBV7-3 and J is TRBJ1-4; TRBD1 matches 9 bases. After removal of 4 bases from V and 2 bases from J, the junction contained 2 bases not matched to a gene. Germline V gene data show CDR1 as SGHTA and CDR2 as FQGTGA. This CDR3 is built from 15 residues. CDR3 protein: CASSSGQGTNEKLFF. The CDR3 bases are TGTGCCAGCAGCTCGGGACAGGGCACTAATGAAAAACTGTTTTTT. Together with reference TRBV7-3 and TRBJ1-4, the CDR3 gives the full variable domain: GAGVSQTPSNKVTEKGKYVELRCDPISGHTALYWYRQSLGQGPEFLIYFQGTGAADDSGLPNDRFFAVRPEGSVSTLKIQRTERGDSAVYLCASSSGQGTNEKLFFGSGTQLSVL.

The genes are TRBV10-3 and TRBJ2-7, with D unresolved. This CDR3 has 13 amino acids. Germline lookup yields CDR1 ENHRY and CDR2 SYGVKD. Trimming took off 3 bases at V and 4 bases at J, with 10 bases between the two ends. CDR3 bases: TGTGCCATCAGTGACCCCCTCGAGTACGAGCAGTACTTC. Translation: CAISDPLEYEQYF.

There are many counts of this clonotype. J is TRBJ1-5 and V is TRBV5-6; D ambiguous. Trimming took 0 bases from V and 2 from J, leaving 9 bases between them. This CDR3 is 15 amino acids long. Per germline, CDR1 SGHDT and CDR2 YYEEEE. The CDR3 spells CASSLGGYGNQPQHF. The CDR3 nucleotides are TGTGCCAGCAGCTTGGGAGGGTACGGCAATCAGCCCCAGCATTTT.

This chain connects TRBV2 to TRBJ1-5, with TRBD1 identical over 8 bases. J was trimmed by 5 bases and V by 6 bases; bases with no gene match: 3. This CDR3 contains 13 residues. The germline V gene encodes CDR1 SNHLY and CDR2 FYNNEI. CDR3 region: CASRKQGDQPQHF. The CDR3 nucleotides read TGTGCCAGCAGAAAACAGGGGGATCAGCCCCAGCATTTT.

The chain employs TRBV19 and TRBJ2-3, with 13 bases aligning to TRBD2. Germline V gives CDR1 LNHDA, CDR2 SQIVND (reference sequence). V lost 7 bases and J lost 7; bases outside the gene matches: 2. This CDR3 spans 13 amino acids. The CDR3 region is CASTGLAGYTQYF. The CDR3, as DNA: TGTGCCAGTACGGGACTAGCGGGATATACGCAGTATTTT. Together with reference TRBV19 and TRBJ2-3, the CDR3 gives the full variable domain: DGGITQSPKYLFRKEGQNVTLSCEQNLNHDAMYWYRQDPGQGLRLIYYSQIVNDFQKGDIAEGYSVSREKKESFPLTVTSAQKNPTAFYLCASTGLAGYTQYFGPGTRLTVL.

This clonotype was seen at least ten times. The V gene is TRBV11-2, the J gene TRBJ1-6; 9 positions match TRBD1. This CDR3 comprises 13 residues. The J segment lost 11 bases and the V segment lost 4 bases, leaving 3 bases of the junction unmatched. Per the germline V gene, CDR1 is SGHAT and CDR2 is FQNNGV. CDR3 nucleotides: TGTGCCAGCAGCTCGGACAGGGGCCCACCCCTCCACTTT. Translation: CASSSDRGPPLHF.

This clonotype was seen many times. This chain connects TRBV19 to TRBJ1-4; perhaps TRBD1 as D (5 bases). The CDR3 has 15 amino acids. Trimming took off 4 bases at V and 8 bases at J, with 17 bases between the two ends. Germline V gene data show CDR1 as LNHDA and CDR2 as SQIVND (reference sequence). The CDR3 protein is CASSTTGTSGEKLFF. The DNA for the CDR3 is TGTGCCAGTAGTACGACCGGGACCAGTGGGGAAAAACTGTTTTTT.

Note on this clonotype: Given a much more abundant clone one base away, this may be a read error. J is TRBJ1-1 and V is TRBV13, with 8 bases identical to TRBD1. Trimming at V came to 5 bases and at J to 0 bases, leaving 5 bases not matched to a gene. The CDR3 totals 15 residues. Germline V gene sequence: CDR1 PRHDT, CDR2 FYEKMQ (reference sequence). The CDR3: CASSRPGQVNTEAFF. CDR3 DNA sequence: TGTGCCAGCAGCCGTCCGGGACAGGTGAACACTGAAGCTTTCTTT.